The rows below give T cell receptor beta chains drawn from one sample of a study of blood T cell repertoires in COVID-19. Generated by immunoSEQ multiplex PCR, the TCRdb table keeps only in-frame clones and is missing some. This repertoire shows some 100,000 clones, around nine tenths found once; its top ten account for around 5.7%. The source material was peripheral blood. These TCRs come from a man in his 70s with acute or convalescent COVID-19. The CDR3 runs from the conserved cysteine through the conserved F or W. Each record gives: D gene, clone size, J gene, V gene, CDR3 protein, CDR3 DNA. The D gene is left open where the match is weak. The size field is filled for only some rows; it gives once, few, many or a size class.

. | . | TRBJ1-2 | TRBV7-2 | CASSLGARTNYGYTF | TGTGCCAGCAGCTTAGGGGCCAGGACTAACTATGGCTACACCTTC
. | . | TRBJ1-2 | TRBV5-6 | CASSSGDYGYTF | TGTGCCAGCAGCTCAGGGGACTATGGCTACACCTTC
. | . | TRBJ2-3 | TRBV11-3 | CASRTGASTDTQYF | TGTGCCAGCAGGACTGGTGCTAGCACAGATACGCAGTATTTT
TRBD1 | . | TRBJ1-3 | TRBV7-9 | CASSQGQGAWGNTIYF | TGTGCCAGCAGCCAAGGACAGGGGGCATGGGGAAACACCATATATTTT
. | . | TRBJ2-1 | TRBV5-4 | CASSLAREQFF | TGTGCCAGCAGCTTGGCCCGGGAGCAGTTCTTC
TRBD1 | . | TRBJ2-3 | TRBV6-5 | CASSRDRGGGDTQYF | TGTGCCAGCAGTCGTGACAGGGGCGGTGGAGATACGCAGTATTTT
TRBD1 | . | TRBJ1-1 | TRBV29-1 | CSSGTANTEAFF | TGCAGCTCCGGGACAGCGAACACTGAAGCTTTCTTT
. | . | TRBJ2-3 | TRBV14 | CASSQGKWSSDLDTQYF | TGTGCCAGCAGCCAAGGAAAATGGAGTTCTGATTTAGATACGCAGTATTTT
TRBD1 | . | TRBJ1-3 | TRBV5-1 | CASSLAGTGGTGNTIYF | TGCGCCAGCAGCTTGGCCGGGACAGGGGGTACTGGAAACACCATATATTTT
. | . | TRBJ2-5 | TRBV12-5 | CASGIEETQYF | TGTGCTAGTGGTATAGAAGAGACCCAGTACTTC
. | . | TRBJ1-4 | TRBV6-1 | CASSELLWGRSGTNEKLFF | TGTGCCAGCAGTGAACTCCTTTGGGGGCGGTCGGGTACTAATGAAAAACTGTTTTTT
TRBD1 | . | TRBJ2-3 | TRBV3-1/TRBV3-2 | CASSLHTVQGAPTDTQYF | TGTGCCAGCAGCCTCCATACCGTTCAGGGGGCACCCACAGATACGCAGTATTTT
. | few | TRBJ2-7 | TRBV21-1 | CASSKGAWIPNYEQYF | TGTGCCAGCAGCAAAGGGGCGTGGATACCCAATTACGAGCAGTACTTC
TRBD1 | . | TRBJ1-2 | TRBV19 | CASSRTGINYGYTF | TGTGCCAGTAGTAGGACAGGAATCAACTATGGCTACACCTTC
TRBD1 | . | TRBJ2-7 | TRBV28 | CASSLGQGVGYEQYF | TGTGCCAGCAGTTTAGGCCAGGGGGTCGGTTACGAGCAGTACTTC
. | . | TRBJ2-2 | TRBV10-3 | CAISESGGLNTGELFF | TGTGCCATCAGTGAGTCCGGGGGGCTAAACACCGGGGAGCTGTTTTTT
. | . | TRBJ1-3 | TRBV10-1 | CASIRQESGNTIYF | TGCGCCAGCATTCGACAGGAGTCTGGAAACACCATATATTTT
TRBD1 | . | TRBJ1-4 | TRBV20-1 | CSASWPGQLHEKLFF | TGCAGTGCTAGTTGGCCGGGACAGCTCCATGAAAAACTGTTTTTT
. | . | TRBJ1-1 | TRBV30 | CAWSAGGGSEAFF | TGTGCCTGGAGTGCTGGGGGCGGCTCTGAAGCTTTCTTT
TRBD1 | . | TRBJ1-6 | TRBV28 | CASSLRTGISYNSPLHF | TGTGCCAGCAGTTTAAGGACAGGGATCTCCTATAATTCACCCCTCCACTTT
. | . | TRBJ1-4 | TRBV12-5 | CASGASGTTSF | TGTGCTAGTGGTGCATCCGGGACAACCTCTTTT
. | once | TRBJ2-1 | TRBV11-2 | CASSVGGGPYNEQFF | TGTGCCAGCAGCGTGGGGGGGGGCCCCTACAATGAGCAGTTCTTC
TRBD1 | . | TRBJ1-3 | TRBV3-1/TRBV3-2 | CASSPQGLSGNTIYF | TGTGCCAGCAGCCCACAGGGGCTCTCTGGAAACACCATATATTTT
. | . | TRBJ2-1 | TRBV4-3 | CASSQEAESSYNEQFF | TGCGCCAGCAGCCAAGAAGCGGAGAGCTCCTACAATGAGCAGTTCTTC
TRBD2 | . | TRBJ2-1 | TRBV4-1 | CASSQGLAGSEQFF | TGCGCCAGCAGCCAAGGGCTAGCGGGCAGTGAGCAGTTCTTC
. | . | TRBJ1-1 | TRBV27 | CASSLFAANTEAFF | TGTGCCAGCAGTTTATTTGCGGCGAACACTGAAGCTTTCTTT
. | . | TRBJ1-5 | TRBV4-3 | CASSLGQDQPQHF | TGCGCCAGCAGCTTGGGACAAGATCAGCCCCAGCATTTT
. | . | TRBJ1-5 | TRBV4-1 | CASSQGANQPQHF | TGCGCCAGCAGCCAAGGGGCGAATCAGCCCCAGCATTTT
TRBD2 | . | TRBJ2-2 | TRBV7-2 | CASSFTGARTSGDTGELFF | TGTGCCAGCAGCTTCACAGGGGCCCGGACTAGCGGGGACACCGGGGAGCTGTTTTTT
TRBD2 | . | TRBJ2-7 | TRBV5-6 | CASSLGGGRYEQYF | TGTGCCAGCAGCTTGGGCGGGGGGAGATACGAGCAGTACTTC
. | . | TRBJ2-7 | TRBV19 | CASSIDGYEQYF | TGTGCCAGTAGTATAGACGGGTACGAGCAGTACTTC
. | . | TRBJ1-5 | TRBV7-2 | CASSHPYSNQPQHF | TGTGCCAGCAGCCATCCCTATAGCAATCAGCCCCAGCATTTT
. | . | TRBJ2-2 | TRBV13 | CASSLGRRGSGELFF | TGTGCCAGCAGCCTGGGACGGCGGGGCTCCGGGGAGCTGTTTTTT
TRBD1 | . | TRBJ2-7 | TRBV28 | CASSSSGTVSYEQYF | TGTGCCAGCAGTAGCTCGGGGACAGTCTCCTACGAGCAGTACTTC
. | . | TRBJ1-2 | TRBV24-1 | CATSTANYGYTF | TGTGCCACCAGTACGGCTAACTATGGCTACACCTTC
. | . | TRBJ1-5 | TRBV5-1 | CASSLDGARVQPQHF | TGCGCCAGCAGCTTGGATGGGGCTCGGGTTCAGCCCCAGCATTTT
. | . | TRBJ1-2 | TRBV4-1 | CASSQGRNYGYTF | TGCGCCAGCAGCCAAGGTAGAAACTATGGCTACACCTTC